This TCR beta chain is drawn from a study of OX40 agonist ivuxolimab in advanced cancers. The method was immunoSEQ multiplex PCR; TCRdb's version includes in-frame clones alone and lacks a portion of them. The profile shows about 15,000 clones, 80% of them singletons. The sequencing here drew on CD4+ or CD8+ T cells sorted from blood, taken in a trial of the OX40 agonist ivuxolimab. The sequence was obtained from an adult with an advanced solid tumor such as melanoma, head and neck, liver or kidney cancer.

CDR3 nucleotide sequence: TGTGCCAGTAGTACCATTCTGGGGCAAGAGACCCAGTACTTC. It translates to CASSTILGQETQYF. The chain employs TRBV19 and TRBJ2-5; no definite D call. The CDR3 totals 14 residues. Germline assignment: CDR1 LNHDA and CDR2 SQIVND (reference sequence). Trimming shortened V by 4 bases and J by 2 bases, and 11 bases separated the two germline ends.